This T cell receptor beta chain was recorded in a study of T-cell memory formation after mild COVID-19. In the study overall: The study found TCR clusters largely donor specific.

Study-level findings and limits: Contracting clones, day 15 to 85, had balanced CD4/CD8, and later expanders favored CD4+.

Note on this clonotype: Its antigen remains unidentified.

The germline V and J ends were trimmed by 0 bases and 4 bases, with 10 bases remaining between them. Germline-derived CDR1 and CDR2 are LGHNA and YNFKEQ. The CDR3 runs to 16 residues. Barcoded TCR alpha and TCR beta cDNA libraries with UMIs came from 5'RACE using constant-segment primers. TCRdb reprocessed the 5' RACE reads via MiXCR and lists one record per CDR3 protein. The data hold about 110,000 distinct CDR3 sequences, with over 15% observed a single time. This TCR was sampled from a man aged 18-30 years who had mild COVID-19 (a few samples of this study predate the infection). Cell type and time point are not known. The material sequenced was PBMCs or a T cell subset sorted from them (not recorded which). The V and J genes are TRBV4-2 and TRBJ2-6; D not certain. CDR3 nucleotides: TGTGCCAGCAGCCAAGATTGGGCTGCGGGGGCCAACGTCCTGACTTTC. It codes for CASSQDWAAGANVLTF.